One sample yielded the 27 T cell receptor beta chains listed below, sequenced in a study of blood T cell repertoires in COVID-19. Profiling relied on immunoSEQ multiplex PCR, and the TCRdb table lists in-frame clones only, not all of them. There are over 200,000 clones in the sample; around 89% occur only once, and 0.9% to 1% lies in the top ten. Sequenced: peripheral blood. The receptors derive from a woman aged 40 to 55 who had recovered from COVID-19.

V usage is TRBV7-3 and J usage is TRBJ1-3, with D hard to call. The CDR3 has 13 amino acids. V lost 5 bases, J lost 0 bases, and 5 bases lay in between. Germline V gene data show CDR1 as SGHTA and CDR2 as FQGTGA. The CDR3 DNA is TGTGCCAGCAGCCCCGGCTCTGGAAACACCATATATTTT. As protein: CASSPGSGNTIYF.

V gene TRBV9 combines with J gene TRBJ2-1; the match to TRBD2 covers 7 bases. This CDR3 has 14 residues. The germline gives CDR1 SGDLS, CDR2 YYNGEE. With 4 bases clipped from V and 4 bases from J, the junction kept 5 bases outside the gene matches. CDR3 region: CASSRRESYNEQFF. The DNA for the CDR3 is TGTGCCAGCAGCCGGCGGGAGTCATACAATGAGCAGTTCTTC.

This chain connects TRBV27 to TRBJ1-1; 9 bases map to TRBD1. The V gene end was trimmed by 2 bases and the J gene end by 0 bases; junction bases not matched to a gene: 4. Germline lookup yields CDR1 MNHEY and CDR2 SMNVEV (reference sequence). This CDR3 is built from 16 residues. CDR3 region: CASSLRTGAVNTEAFF. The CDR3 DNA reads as TGTGCCAGCAGTTTAAGGACAGGGGCGGTGAACACTGAAGCTTTCTTT.

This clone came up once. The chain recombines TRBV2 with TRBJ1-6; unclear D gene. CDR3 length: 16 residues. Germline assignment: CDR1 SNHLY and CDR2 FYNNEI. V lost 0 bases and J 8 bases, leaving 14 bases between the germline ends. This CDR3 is CASSEALRGSDSPLHF. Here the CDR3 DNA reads TGTGCCAGCAGTGAAGCGCTTCGCGGGTCGGATTCACCCCTCCACTTT. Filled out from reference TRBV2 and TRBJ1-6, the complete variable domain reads EPEVTQTPSHQVTQMGQEVILRCVPISNHLYFYWYRQILGQKVEFLVSFYNNEISEKSEIFDDQFSVERPDGSNFTLKIRSTKLEDSAMYFCASSEALRGSDSPLHFGNGTRLTVT.

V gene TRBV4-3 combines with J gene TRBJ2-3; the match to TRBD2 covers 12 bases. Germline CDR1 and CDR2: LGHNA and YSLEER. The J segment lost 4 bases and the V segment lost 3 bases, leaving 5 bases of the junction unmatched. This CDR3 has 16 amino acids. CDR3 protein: CASSQASGRAADTQYF. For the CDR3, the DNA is TGCGCCAGCAGCCAGGCTAGCGGGAGGGCCGCAGATACGCAGTATTTT.

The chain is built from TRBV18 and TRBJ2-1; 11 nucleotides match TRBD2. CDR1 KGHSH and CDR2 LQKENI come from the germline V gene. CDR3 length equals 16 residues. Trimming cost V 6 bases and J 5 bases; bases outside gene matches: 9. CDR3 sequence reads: CASSPSRLAGHNEQFF. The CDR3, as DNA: TGTGCCAGCTCCCCCTCCCGACTAGCGGGGCACAATGAGCAGTTCTTC.

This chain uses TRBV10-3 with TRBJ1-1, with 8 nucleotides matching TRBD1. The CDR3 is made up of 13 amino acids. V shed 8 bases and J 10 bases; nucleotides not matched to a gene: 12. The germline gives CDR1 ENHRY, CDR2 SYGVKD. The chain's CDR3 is CAISGQGGDPAFF. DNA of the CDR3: TGTGCCATCTCCGGACAGGGCGGGGATCCAGCTTTCTTT.

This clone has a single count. CDR3 residues: CASSPNTRNEQFF. The CDR3 DNA reads TGTGCCAGCAGTCCCAACACAAGAAATGAGCAGTTCTTC. The chain couples TRBV27 to TRBJ2-1; D remains unclear. V gave up 5 bases and J gave up 7 bases, with 12 bases separating them. CDR3 length: 13 amino acids. CDR1 and CDR2 (germline): MNHEY, SMNVEV (reference sequence).

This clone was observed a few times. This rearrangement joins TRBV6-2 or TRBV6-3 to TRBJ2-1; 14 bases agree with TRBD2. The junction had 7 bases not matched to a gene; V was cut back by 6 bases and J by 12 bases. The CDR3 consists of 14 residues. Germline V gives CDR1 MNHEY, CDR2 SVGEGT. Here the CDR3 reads CASSLGLAGAGQFF. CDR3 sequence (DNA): TGTGCCAGCAGCCTGGGACTAGCGGGAGCGGGGCAGTTCTTC.

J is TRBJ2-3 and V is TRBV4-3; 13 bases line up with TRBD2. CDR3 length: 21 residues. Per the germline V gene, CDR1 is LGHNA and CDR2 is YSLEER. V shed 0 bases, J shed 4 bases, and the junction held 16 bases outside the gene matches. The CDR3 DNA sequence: TGCGCCAGCAGCCAAGATTCCCCACTAGCGGGAGGGCCGATGATGGCAGATACGCAGTATTTT. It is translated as CASSQDSPLAGGPMMADTQYF.

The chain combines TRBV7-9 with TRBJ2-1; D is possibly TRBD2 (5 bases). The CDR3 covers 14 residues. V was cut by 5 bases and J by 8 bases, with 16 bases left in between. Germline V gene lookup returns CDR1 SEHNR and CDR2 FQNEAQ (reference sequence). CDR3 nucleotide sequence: TGTGCCAGCAGCCGCGGTTCGGGATGGTATGAGCAGTTCTTC. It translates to CASSRGSGWYEQFF.

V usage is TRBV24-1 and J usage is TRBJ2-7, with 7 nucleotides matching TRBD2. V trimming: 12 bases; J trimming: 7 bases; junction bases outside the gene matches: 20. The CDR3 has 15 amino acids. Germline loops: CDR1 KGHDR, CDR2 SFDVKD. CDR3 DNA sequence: TGTGCCCCCATCGGGGCGGGAGTGGGGTTGGGGGAGCAGTACGTC. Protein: CAPIGAGVGLGEQYV.

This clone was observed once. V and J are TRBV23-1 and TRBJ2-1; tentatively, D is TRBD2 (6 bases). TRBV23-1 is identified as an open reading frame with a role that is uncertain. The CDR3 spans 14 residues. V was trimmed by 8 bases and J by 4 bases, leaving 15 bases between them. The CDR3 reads CASRGTGVYNEQFF. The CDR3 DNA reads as TGCGCCAGCCGCGGGACCGGGGTTTACAATGAGCAGTTCTTC.

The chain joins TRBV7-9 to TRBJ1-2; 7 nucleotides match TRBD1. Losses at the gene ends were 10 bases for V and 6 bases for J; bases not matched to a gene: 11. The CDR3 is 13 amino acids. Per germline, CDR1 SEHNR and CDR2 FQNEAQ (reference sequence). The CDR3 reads CATRGTAVHGYTF. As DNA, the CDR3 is TGTGCCACCCGAGGGACAGCCGTCCATGGCTACACCTTC.

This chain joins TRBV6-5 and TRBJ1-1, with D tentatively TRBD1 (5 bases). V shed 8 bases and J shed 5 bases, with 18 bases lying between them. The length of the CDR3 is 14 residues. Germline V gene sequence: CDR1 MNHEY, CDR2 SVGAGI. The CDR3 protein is CASAPGGGKTEAFF. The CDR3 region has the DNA TGTGCCAGCGCGCCCGGGGGGGGGAAAACTGAAGCTTTCTTT.

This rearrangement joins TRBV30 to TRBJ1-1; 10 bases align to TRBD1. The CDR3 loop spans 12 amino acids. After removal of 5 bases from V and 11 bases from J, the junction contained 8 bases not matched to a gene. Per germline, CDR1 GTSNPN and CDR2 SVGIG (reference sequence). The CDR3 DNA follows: TGTGCCTGGGAGGACAGGGGGGGTGCGGCTTTCTTT. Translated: CAWEDRGGAAFF.

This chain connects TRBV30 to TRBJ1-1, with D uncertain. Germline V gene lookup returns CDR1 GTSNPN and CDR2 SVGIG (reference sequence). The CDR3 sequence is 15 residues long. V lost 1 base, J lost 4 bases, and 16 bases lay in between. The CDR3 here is CAWSANGPGGTEAFF. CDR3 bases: TGTGCCTGGAGTGCCAACGGACCCGGAGGCACTGAAGCTTTCTTT.

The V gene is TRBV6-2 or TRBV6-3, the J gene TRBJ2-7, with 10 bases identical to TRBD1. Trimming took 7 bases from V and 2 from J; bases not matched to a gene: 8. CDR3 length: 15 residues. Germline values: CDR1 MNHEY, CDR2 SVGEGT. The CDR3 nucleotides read TGTGCCAGCACCCCAGGACAGGGGGAGACCTACGAGCAGTACTTC. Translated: CASTPGQGETYEQYF.

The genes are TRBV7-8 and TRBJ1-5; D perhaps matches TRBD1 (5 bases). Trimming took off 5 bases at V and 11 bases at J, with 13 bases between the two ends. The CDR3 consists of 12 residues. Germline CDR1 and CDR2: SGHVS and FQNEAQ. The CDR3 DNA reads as TGTGCCAGCAGCCCCGTGGGGGGGGCCCAGCATTTT. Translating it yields CASSPVGGAQHF.

CDR3 bases: TGTGCCAGCAGCTTAGTCGCTAGCGGAGGGGTGGCAGATACGCAGTATTTT. This translates into CASSLVASGGVADTQYF. This chain joins TRBV7-2 and TRBJ2-3; 7 bases align to TRBD2. The length of the CDR3 is 17 residues. Germline CDR1 and CDR2: SGHTA and FQGNSA. After removal of 1 base from V and 4 bases from J, the junction contained 11 bases not matched to a gene.

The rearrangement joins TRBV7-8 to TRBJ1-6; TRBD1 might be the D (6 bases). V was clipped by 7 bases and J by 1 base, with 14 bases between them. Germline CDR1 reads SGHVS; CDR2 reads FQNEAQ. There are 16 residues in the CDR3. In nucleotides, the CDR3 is TGTGCCAGCACCAAAAGGGGGGGGTCCTATAATTCACCCCTCCACTTT. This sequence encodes CASTKRGGSYNSPLHF.

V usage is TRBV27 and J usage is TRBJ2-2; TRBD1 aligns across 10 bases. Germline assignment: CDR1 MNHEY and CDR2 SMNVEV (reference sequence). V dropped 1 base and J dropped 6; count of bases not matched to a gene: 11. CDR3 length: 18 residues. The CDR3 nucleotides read TGTGCCAGCAGTTTATGGGGCTGGGGACAGGGGTTTGCCGGGGAGCTGTTTTTT. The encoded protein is CASSLWGWGQGFAGELFF.

The CDR3 spells CATSDPSPGELFF. The DNA of the CDR3 is TGTGCCACCAGTGACCCGAGCCCGGGGGAGCTGTTTTTT. The rearrangement joins TRBV24-1 to TRBJ2-2; D remains unclear. The germline V gene has CDR1 KGHDR and CDR2 SFDVKD. V was clipped by 4 bases and J by 8 bases, with 10 bases between them. The CDR3 is made up of 13 amino acids.

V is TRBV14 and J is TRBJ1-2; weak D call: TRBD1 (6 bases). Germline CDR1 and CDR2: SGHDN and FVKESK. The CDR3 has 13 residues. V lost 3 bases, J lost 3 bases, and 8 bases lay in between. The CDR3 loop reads CASSQGAYYGYTF. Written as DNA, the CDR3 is TGTGCCAGCAGCCAGGGGGCCTACTATGGCTACACCTTC.

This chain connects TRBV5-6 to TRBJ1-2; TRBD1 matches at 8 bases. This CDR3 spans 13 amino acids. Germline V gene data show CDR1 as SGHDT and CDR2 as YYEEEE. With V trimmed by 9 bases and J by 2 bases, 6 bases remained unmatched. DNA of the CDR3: TGTGCCACCCGGACAGGGCCCAACTATGGCTACACCTTC. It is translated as CATRTGPNYGYTF.

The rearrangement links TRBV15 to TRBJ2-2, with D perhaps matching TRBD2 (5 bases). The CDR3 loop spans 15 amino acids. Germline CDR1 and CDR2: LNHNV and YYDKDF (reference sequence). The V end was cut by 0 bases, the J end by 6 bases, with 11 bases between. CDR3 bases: TGTGCCACCAGCAGAGATCGGCTAGCCCCCGGGGAGCTGTTTTTT. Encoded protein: CATSRDRLAPGELFF.

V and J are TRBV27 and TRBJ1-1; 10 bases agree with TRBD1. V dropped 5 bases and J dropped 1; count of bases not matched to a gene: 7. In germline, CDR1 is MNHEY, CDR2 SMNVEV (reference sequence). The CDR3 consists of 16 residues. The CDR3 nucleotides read TGTGCCAGCAGTGGGGCCCGGGACAGGGGGAACACTGAAGCTTTCTTT. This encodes CASSGARDRGNTEAFF.